This T cell receptor beta chain was sequenced in a study of blood T cell repertoires in COVID-19. Sequencing was performed with immunoSEQ multiplex PCR; in TCRdb, only in-frame clones are kept and a portion is missing. Of approximately 340,000 clones listed, approximately 82% are singletons. V lost 2 bases to trimming and J lost 7 bases, with 15 bases between them. In germline, CDR1 is MGHRA, CDR2 YSYEKL. The CDR3 has 16 residues. The genes are TRBV4-1 and TRBJ1-6; a possible D gene is TRBD1 (6 bases). This TCR derives from a man younger than 45 with active or convalescent COVID-19. Material for sequencing was peripheral blood. The CDR3 region has the DNA TGCGCCAGCAGCCAACCCACGGACAGCCAGAATTCACCCCTCCACTTT. This encodes CASSQPTDSQNSPLHF.